These 4 T cell receptor beta chains came from one sample sequenced in a study of shared clonotypes between healthy human individuals. Naive CD8 cells lacked CD45RO and underwent positive selection for CCR7, leaving out terminally differentiated effector memory CD45RA+ cells. Clones were sequenced by immunoSEQ multiplex PCR, and TCRdb holds only the in-frame ones, with some missing. The table has about 2.1 million clones, roughly 93% seen once. Source material: naive CD8+ T cells from PBMCs. These receptors were obtained from a man between 18 and 35 years old in good health. Some clones in this sample may be carry-over from other donors' samples.

This sequence joins TRBV10-3 and TRBJ1-4; no reliable D call. V shed 8 bases and J shed 3 bases, with 10 bases lying between them. In germline, CDR1 is ENHRY, CDR2 SYGVKD. The CDR3 contains 13 residues. DNA of the CDR3: TGTGCCATCTCCGGCGACGCTAATGAAAAACTGTTTTTT. This translates into CAISGDANEKLFF.

This chain uses TRBV27 with TRBJ1-5; weak D call: TRBD1 (5 bases). The CDR3 is made up of 15 amino acids. CDR1 and CDR2 (germline): MNHEY, SMNVEV (reference sequence). Trimming took off 5 bases at V and 4 bases at J, with 15 bases between the two ends. The CDR3: CASSISPGRNQPQHF. The CDR3 DNA sequence: TGTGCCAGCAGTATTAGTCCGGGACGTAATCAGCCCCAGCATTTT.

J is TRBJ2-7 and V is TRBV25-1; D gene uncertain. CDR3 length: 12 amino acids. Trimming removed 4 bases at V and 4 bases at J, with 8 bases between. The germline CDR1 and CDR2 sequences are MGHDK and SYGVNS. The CDR3 sequence: CASSGVVYEQYF. The CDR3, as DNA: TGTGCCAGCAGTGGGGTCGTATACGAGCAGTACTTC.

The chain carries TRBV7-9 and TRBJ2-1, with 7 bases aligning to TRBD2. This CDR3 comprises 16 residues. Germline V CDR1 and CDR2: SEHNR, FQNEAQ (reference sequence). The V and J ends lost 1 base and 3 bases, in that order; junction bases with no gene match: 6. CDR3 sequence: CASSLGFGGIYNEQFF. The CDR3 nucleotides are TGTGCCAGCAGCTTAGGATTCGGGGGGATCTACAATGAGCAGTTCTTC.